This entry is about one T cell receptor beta chain. Its cognate antigen is unknown. Using immunoSEQ multiplex PCR, the repertoire was profiled, and TCRdb retains in-frame clones only, with some absent. The data contain about 640,000 clones, about 78% of them singletons. CDR3 length: 16 amino acids. Germline assignment: CDR1 MDHEN and CDR2 SYDVKM. Trimming pared 3 bases from V and 7 bases from J, leaving 18 bases between. These data originate in a study of shared clonotypes between healthy human individuals. Study findings and constraints: When naive CD4 clonotypes were compared across a few donors, around 4.6% were shared. Rarefaction gave evidence that sorted-subset sequencing remained incomplete despite large depth.

The chain carries TRBV28 and TRBJ1-4; TRBD1 might be the D (6 bases). Source material: memory CD4+ T cells sorted from blood. Regarding subset: CD45RA-negative fraction. The receptor comes from a woman aged 25-40 years in good health. CDR3 DNA: TGTGCCAGCAGTTTGGCAAATACAGGGTGGGGTGAAAAACTGTTTTTT. Amino acid sequence: CASSLANTGWGEKLFF.